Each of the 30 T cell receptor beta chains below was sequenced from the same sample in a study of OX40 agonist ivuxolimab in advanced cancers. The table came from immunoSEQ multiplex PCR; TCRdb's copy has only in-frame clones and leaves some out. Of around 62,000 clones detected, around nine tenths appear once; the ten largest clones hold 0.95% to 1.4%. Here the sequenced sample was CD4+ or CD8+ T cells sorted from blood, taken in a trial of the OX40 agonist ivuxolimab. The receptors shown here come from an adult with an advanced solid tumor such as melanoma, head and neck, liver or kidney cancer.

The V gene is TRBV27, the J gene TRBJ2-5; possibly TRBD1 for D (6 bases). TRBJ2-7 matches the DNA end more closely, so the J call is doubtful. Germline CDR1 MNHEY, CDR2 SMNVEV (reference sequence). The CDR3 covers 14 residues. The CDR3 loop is CASSLRGSLHEQYF. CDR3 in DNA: TGTGCCAGCAGTTTAAGGGGGAGTCTCCACGAGCAGTACTTC.

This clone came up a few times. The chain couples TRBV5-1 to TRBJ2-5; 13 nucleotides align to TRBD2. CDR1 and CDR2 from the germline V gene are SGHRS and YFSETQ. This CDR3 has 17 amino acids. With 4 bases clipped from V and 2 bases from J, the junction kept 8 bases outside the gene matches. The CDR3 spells CASSRTGTSGTQETQYF. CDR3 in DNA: TGCGCCAGCAGCCGTACCGGGACTAGCGGGACTCAAGAGACCCAGTACTTC.

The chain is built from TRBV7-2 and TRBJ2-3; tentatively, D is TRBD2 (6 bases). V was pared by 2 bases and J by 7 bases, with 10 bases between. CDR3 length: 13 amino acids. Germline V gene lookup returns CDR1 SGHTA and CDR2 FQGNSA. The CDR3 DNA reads TGTGCCAGCAGCTTAACGGGAGTCAATACGCAGTATTTT. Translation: CASSLTGVNTQYF. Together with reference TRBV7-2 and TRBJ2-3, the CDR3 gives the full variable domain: GAGVSQSPSNKVTEKGKDVELRCDPISGHTALYWYRQSLGQGLEFLIYFQGNSAPDKSGLPSDRFSAERTGGSVSTLTIQRTQQEDSAVYLCASSLTGVNTQYFGPGTRLTVL.

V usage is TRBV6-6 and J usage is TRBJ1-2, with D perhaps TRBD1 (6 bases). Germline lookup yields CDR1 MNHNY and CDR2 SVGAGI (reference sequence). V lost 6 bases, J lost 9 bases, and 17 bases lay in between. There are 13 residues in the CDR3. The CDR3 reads CASRRDTLGRYTF. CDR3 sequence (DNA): TGTGCCAGCAGGCGGGACACATTAGGGCGCTACACCTTC.

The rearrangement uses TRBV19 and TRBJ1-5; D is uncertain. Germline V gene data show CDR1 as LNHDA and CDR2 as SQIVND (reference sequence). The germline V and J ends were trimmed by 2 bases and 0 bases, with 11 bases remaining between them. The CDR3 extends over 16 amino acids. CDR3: CASSIKPDYSNQPQHF. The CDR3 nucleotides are TGTGCCAGTAGTATAAAGCCAGACTATAGCAATCAGCCCCAGCATTTT.

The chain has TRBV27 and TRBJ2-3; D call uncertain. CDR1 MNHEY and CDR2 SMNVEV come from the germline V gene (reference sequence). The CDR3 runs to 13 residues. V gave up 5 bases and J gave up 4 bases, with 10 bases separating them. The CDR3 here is CASSPQGSDTQYF. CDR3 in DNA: TGTGCCAGCAGTCCACAAGGGTCAGATACGCAGTATTTT.

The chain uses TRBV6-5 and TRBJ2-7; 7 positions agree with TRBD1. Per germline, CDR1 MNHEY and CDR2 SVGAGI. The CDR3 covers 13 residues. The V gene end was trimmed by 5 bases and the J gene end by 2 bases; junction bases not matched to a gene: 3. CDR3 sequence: CASSRDRTYEQYF. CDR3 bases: TGTGCCAGCAGTAGGGACAGAACCTACGAGCAGTACTTC.

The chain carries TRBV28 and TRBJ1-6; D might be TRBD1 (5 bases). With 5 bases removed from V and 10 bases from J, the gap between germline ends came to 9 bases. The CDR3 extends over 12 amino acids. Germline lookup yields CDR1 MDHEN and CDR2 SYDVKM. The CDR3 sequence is CASSPRGSPLHF. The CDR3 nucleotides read TGTGCCAGCAGTCCCCGGGGCTCACCCCTCCACTTT.

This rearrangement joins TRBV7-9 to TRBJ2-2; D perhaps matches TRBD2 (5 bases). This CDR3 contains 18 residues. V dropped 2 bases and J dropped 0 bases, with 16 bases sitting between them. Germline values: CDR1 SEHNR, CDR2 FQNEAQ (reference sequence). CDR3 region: CASSLRFGLAANTGELFF. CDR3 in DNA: TGTGCCAGCAGCTTACGGTTCGGGCTAGCCGCGAACACCGGGGAGCTGTTTTTT.

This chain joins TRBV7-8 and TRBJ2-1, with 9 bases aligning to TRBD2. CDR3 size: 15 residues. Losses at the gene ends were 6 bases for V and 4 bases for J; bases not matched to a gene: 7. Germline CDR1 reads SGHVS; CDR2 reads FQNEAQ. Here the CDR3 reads CASRQLAGGYNEQFF. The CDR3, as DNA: TGTGCCAGCAGGCAACTAGCGGGTGGTTACAATGAGCAGTTCTTC.

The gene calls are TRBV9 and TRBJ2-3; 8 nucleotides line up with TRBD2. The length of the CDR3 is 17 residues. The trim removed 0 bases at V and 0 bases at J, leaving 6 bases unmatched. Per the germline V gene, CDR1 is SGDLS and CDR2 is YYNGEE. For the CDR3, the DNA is TGTGCCAGCAGCGTAGAAGCGGGAGCGTTAAGCACAGATACGCAGTATTTT. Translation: CASSVEAGALSTDTQYF.

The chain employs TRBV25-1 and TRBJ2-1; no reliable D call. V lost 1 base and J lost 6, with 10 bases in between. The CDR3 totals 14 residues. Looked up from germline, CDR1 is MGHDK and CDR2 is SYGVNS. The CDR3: CASSESITINEQFF. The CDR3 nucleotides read TGTGCCAGCAGTGAATCGATAACAATCAATGAGCAGTTCTTC.

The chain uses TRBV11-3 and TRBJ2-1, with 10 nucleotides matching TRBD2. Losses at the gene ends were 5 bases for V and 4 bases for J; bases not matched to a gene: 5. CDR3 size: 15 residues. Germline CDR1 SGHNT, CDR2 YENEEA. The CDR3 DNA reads TGTGCCAGCAGCCCTAGCGGGAGTTTTTACAATGAGCAGTTCTTC. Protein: CASSPSGSFYNEQFF.

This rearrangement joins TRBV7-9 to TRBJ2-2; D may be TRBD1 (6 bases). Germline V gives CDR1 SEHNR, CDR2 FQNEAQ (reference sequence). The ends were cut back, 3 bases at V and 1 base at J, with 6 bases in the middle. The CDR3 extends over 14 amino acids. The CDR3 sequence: CASSLGQNTGELFF. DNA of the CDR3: TGTGCCAGCAGCTTGGGACAGAACACCGGGGAGCTGTTTTTT.

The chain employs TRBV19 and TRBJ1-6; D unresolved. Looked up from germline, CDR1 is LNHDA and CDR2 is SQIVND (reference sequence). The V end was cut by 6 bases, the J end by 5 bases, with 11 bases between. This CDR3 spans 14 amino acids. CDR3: CASRGAGNNSPLHF. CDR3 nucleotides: TGTGCCAGTAGGGGTGCGGGAAATAATTCACCCCTCCACTTT.

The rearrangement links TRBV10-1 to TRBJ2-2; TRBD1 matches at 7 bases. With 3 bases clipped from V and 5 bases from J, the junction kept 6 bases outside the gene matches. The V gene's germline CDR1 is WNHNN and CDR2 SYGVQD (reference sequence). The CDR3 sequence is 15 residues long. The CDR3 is CASSERDRDTGELFF. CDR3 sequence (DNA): TGCGCCAGCAGTGAAAGAGACAGGGATACCGGGGAGCTGTTTTTT.

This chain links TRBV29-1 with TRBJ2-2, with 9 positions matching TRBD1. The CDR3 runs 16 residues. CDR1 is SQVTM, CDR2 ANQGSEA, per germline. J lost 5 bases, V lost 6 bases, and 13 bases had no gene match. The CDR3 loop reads CSVGGGQGTETGELFF. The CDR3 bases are TGCAGCGTCGGTGGGGGACAGGGAACGGAAACCGGGGAGCTGTTTTTT.

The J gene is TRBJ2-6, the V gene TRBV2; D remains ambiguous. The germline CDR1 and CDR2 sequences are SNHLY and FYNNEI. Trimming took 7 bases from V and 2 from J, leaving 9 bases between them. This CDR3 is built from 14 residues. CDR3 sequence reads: CASMSYTGANVLTF. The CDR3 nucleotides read TGTGCCAGCATGTCGTACACTGGGGCCAACGTCCTGACTTTC.

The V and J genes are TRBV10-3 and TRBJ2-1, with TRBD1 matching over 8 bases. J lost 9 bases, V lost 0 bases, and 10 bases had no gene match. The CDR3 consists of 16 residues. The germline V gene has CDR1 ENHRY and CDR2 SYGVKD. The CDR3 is CAISESGQGAIGEQFF. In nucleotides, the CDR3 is TGTGCCATCAGTGAGTCGGGCCAGGGGGCGATTGGTGAGCAGTTCTTC.

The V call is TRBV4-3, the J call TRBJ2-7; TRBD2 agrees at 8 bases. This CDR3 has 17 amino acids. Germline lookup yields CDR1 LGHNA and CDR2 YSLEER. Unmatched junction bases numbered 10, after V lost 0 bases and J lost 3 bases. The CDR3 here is CASSQDPPSTSGYEQYF. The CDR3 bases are TGCGCCAGCAGCCAAGATCCACCCTCAACTAGCGGCTACGAGCAGTACTTC.

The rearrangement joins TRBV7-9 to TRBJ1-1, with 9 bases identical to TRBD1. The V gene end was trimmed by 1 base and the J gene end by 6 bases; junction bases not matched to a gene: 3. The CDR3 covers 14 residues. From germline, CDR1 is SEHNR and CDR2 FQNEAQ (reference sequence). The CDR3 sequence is CASSLGTGASEAFF. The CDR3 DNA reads TGTGCCAGCAGCTTAGGGACAGGGGCTTCTGAAGCTTTCTTT.

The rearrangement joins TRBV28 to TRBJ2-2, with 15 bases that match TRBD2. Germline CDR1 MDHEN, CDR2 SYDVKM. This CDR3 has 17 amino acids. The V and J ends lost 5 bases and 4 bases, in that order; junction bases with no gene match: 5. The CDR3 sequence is CASSPAGLAGGTGELFF. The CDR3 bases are TGTGCCAGCAGTCCAGCGGGACTAGCGGGGGGCACCGGGGAGCTGTTTTTT.

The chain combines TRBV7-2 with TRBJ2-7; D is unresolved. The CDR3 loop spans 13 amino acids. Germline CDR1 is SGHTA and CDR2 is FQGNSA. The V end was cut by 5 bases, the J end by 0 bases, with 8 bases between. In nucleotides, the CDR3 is TGTGCCAGCAGCCCAAATCACTCCTACGAGCAGTACTTC. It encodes CASSPNHSYEQYF.

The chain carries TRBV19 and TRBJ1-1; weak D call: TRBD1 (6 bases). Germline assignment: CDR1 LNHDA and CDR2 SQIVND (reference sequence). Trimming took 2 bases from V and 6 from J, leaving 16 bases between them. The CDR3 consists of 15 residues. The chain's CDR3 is CASSIRGRGFSEAFF. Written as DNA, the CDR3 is TGTGCCAGTAGTATAAGGGGAAGGGGGTTCTCTGAAGCTTTCTTT.

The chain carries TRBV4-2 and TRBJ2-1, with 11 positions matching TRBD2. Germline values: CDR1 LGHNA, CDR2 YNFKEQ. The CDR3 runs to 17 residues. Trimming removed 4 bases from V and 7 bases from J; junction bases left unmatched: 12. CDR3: CASSPSSTSGSGNEQFF. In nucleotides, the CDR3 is TGTGCCAGCAGCCCTTCCTCCACTAGCGGGAGTGGAAATGAGCAGTTCTTC.

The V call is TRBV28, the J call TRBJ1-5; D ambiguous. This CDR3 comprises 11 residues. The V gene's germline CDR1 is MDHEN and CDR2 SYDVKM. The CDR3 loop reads CAGRGRGPQHF. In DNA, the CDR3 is TGTGCAGGACGAGGGCGGGGGCCCCAGCATTTT.

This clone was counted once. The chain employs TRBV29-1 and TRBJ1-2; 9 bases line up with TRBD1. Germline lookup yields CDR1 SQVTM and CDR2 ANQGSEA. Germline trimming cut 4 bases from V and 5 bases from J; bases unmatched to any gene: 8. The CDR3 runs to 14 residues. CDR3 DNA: TGCAGCGTTGGGCGGGACAGGGATGGGTATGGCTACACCTTC. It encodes CSVGRDRDGYGYTF.

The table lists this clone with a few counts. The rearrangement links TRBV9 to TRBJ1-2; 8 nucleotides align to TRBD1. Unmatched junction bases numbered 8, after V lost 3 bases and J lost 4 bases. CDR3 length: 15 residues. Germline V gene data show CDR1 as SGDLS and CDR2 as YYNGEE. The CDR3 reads CASSADGQGVYGYTF. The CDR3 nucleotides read TGTGCCAGCAGCGCCGATGGACAGGGTGTCTATGGCTACACCTTC.

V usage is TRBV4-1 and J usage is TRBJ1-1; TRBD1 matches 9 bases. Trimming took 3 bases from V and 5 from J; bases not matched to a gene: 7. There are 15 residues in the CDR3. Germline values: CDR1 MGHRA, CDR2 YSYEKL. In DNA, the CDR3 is TGCGCCAGCAGCCACGTTGGGACAGGGAAGACTGAAGCTTTCTTT. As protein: CASSHVGTGKTEAFF.

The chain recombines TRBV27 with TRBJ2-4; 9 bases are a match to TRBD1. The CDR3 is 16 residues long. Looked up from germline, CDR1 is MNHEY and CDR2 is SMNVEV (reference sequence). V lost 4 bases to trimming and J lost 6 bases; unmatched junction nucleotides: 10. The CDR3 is CASSSLTGQGTNIQYF. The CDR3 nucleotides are TGTGCCAGCAGTTCTCTAACGGGACAGGGAACAAACATTCAGTACTTC.